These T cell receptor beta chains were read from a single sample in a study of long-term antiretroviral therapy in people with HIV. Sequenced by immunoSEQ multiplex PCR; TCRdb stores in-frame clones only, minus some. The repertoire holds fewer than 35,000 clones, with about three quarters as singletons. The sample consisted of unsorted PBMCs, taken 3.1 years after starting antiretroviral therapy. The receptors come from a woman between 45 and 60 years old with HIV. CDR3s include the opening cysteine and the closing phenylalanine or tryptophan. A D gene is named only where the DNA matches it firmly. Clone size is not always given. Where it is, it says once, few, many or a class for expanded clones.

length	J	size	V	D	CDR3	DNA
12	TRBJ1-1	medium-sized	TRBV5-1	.	CASRRMNTEAFF	TGCGCCAGCCGGCGAATGAACACTGAAGCTTTCTTT
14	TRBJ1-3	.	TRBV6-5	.	CASSYSRGYNTIYF	TGTGCCAGCAGTTACTCGAGGGGGTATAACACCATATATTTT
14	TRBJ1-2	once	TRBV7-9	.	CASSLVGRDYGYTF	TGTGCCAGCAGCTTAGTGGGACGGGACTATGGCTACACCTTC
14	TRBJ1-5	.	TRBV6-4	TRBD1	CASSPDRGNQPQHF	TGTGCCAGCTCCCCGGACAGGGGCAATCAGCCCCAGCATTTT
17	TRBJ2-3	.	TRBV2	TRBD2	CASSFREGLAAPDTQYF	TGTGCCAGCAGTTTTCGAGAGGGACTAGCGGCCCCAGATACGCAGTATTTT
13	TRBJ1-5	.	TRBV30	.	CAWSADVNQPQHF	TGTGCCTGGAGTGCGGACGTGAATCAGCCCCAGCATTTT
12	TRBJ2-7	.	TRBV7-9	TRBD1	CASSGDSYEQYF	TGTGCCAGCAGCGGGGACAGCTACGAGCAGTACTTC
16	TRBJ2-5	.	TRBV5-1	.	CASSLVSGRVIETQYF	TGCGCCAGCAGCTTGGTATCAGGCAGGGTCATAGAGACCCAGTACTTC
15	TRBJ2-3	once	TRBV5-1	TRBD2	CASAPTSVSTDTQYF	TGCGCCAGCGCGCCGACTAGCGTCAGTACAGATACGCAGTATTTT
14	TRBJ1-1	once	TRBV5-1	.	CASSLGAGNTEAFF	TGCGCCAGCAGCTTGGGGGCCGGGAACACTGAAGCTTTCTTT
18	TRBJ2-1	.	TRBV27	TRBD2	CASTSPMRKRGRGNEQFF	TGTGCCAGCACCTCGCCGATGCGCAAGCGGGGACGGGGCAATGAGCAGTTCTTC
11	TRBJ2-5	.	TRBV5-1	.	CASSAQETQYF	TGCGCCAGCAGCGCCCAAGAGACCCAGTACTTC
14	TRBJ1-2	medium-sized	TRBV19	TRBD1	CASKGTGEHYGYTF	TGTGCCAGTAAGGGAACAGGGGAACACTATGGCTACACCTTC
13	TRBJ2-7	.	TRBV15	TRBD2	CATPGLAAYEQYF	TGTGCCACCCCGGGACTAGCGGCCTACGAGCAGTACTTC
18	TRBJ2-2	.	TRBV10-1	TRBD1	CASSDYWTGGGNTGELFF	TGCGCCAGCAGTGATTATTGGACAGGGGGCGGGAACACCGGGGAGCTGTTTTTT
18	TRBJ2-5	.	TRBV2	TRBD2	CASRVGTSPAGVRETQYF	TGTGCCAGCAGGGTCGGGACTAGCCCAGCGGGGGTTCGGGAGACCCAGTACTTC
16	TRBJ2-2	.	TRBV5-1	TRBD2	CASSLSTSGGTGELFF	TGCGCCAGCAGCTTGTCTACTAGCGGGGGGACCGGGGAGCTGTTTTTT
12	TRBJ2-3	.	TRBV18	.	CASSLAAPYKYF	TGTGCCAGCTCACTAGCGGCACCCTATAAGTATTTT
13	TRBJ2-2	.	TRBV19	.	CASSIVFPGELFF	TGTGCCAGTAGTATAGTTTTCCCCGGGGAGCTGTTTTTT
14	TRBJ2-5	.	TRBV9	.	CASSVAPGAETQYF	TGTGCCAGCAGCGTAGCCCCGGGTGCGGAGACCCAGTACTTC
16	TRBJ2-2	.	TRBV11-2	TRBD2	CASRSSGTSALGELFF	TGTGCCAGCAGGTCTTCCGGGACTAGCGCTCTCGGGGAGCTGTTTTTT
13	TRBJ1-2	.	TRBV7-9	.	CASSWDFNYGYTF	TGTGCCAGCAGCTGGGACTTTAACTATGGCTACACCTTC
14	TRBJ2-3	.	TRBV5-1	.	CASSLVAGEDTQYF	TGCGCCAGCAGCTTGGTAGCAGGGGAGGATACGCAGTATTTT
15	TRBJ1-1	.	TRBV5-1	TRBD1	CASSSQGAGGTEAFF	TGCGCCAGCAGCTCTCAGGGGGCTGGAGGCACTGAAGCTTTCTTT
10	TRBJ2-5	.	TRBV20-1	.	CSAVGETQYF	TGCAGTGCGGTAGGGGAGACCCAGTACTTC
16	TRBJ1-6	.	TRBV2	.	CASSSLGGGGGSPLHF	TGTGCCAGCAGCTCACTGGGAGGCGGCGGGGGTTCACCCCTCCACTTT
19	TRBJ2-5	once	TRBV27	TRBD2	CASSPLKPTGLAGQETQYF	TGTGCCAGCAGTCCCCTTAAACCCACCGGGCTAGCGGGACAAGAGACCCAGTACTTC
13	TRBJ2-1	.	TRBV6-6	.	CASSYMGANEQFF	TGTGCCAGCAGTTACATGGGGGCCAATGAGCAGTTCTTC
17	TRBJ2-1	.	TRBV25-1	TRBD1	CASRALIGTGDYNEQFF	TGTGCCAGCAGGGCTCTTATTGGGACAGGGGACTACAATGAGCAGTTCTTC
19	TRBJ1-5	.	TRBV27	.	CASSLIAPSGGGGNQPQHF	TGTGCCAGCAGTTTAATTGCCCCATCGGGAGGGGGTGGCAATCAGCCCCAGCATTTT
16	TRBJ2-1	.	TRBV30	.	CAWRGGTGRTYNEQFF	TGTGCCTGGAGGGGGGGGACAGGCCGCACCTACAATGAGCAGTTCTTC
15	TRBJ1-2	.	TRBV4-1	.	CASSQYIPGTNGYTF	TGCGCCAGCAGCCAATACATCCCAGGGACTAATGGCTACACCTTC